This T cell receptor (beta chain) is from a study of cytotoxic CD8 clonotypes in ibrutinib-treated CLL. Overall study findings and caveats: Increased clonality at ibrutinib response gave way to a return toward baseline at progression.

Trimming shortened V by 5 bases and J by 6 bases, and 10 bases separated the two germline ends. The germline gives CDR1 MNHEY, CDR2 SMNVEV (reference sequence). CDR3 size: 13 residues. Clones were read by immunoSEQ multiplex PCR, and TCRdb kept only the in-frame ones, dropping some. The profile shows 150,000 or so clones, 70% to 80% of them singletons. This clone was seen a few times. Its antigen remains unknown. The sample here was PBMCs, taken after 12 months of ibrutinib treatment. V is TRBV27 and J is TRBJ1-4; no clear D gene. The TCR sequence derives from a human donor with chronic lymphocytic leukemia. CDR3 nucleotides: TGTGCCAGCAGTGCCTGGACGGATGAAAAACTGTTTTTT. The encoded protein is CASSAWTDEKLFF.